This TCR beta chain was profiled in a study of T cells after yellow fever vaccination. Findings of the study overall: Post-booster samples contained most primary-vaccination clones (about 96% CD4, almost 90% CD8). Among all clonotypes, a small share was observed in both CD4 and CD8 compartments. The study noted that FACS-sorted repertoires could contain abundant clonotypes contaminating from the bulk population.

Universal primer sites and UMIs were introduced during 5'RACE template-switching synthesis of TCR cDNA. TCRdb used MiXCR to reprocess the 5' RACE reads, holding one entry per CDR3 protein. The table has 450,000 to 650,000 distinct CDR3 sequences, roughly 14% seen once. Of note for this clonotype: The antigen is undetermined. A read error may be the cause here, since a much bigger clone is one base away.

Germline loops: CDR1 SEHNR, CDR2 FQNEAQ (reference sequence). CDR3 size: 12 residues. The TCR sequence derives from a man aged 25-45 years who received the YFV17D yellow fever vaccine. The chain is built from TRBV7-9 and TRBJ2-7; no firm D call. The material sequenced was PBMCs, taken on the day of the yellow fever booster vaccination. This CDR3 is CAGSFAGNEQYF. The CDR3 bases are TGTGCCGGCAGCTTCGCTGGTAATGAGCAGTACTTC. The entire variable domain, with the rest obtained from reference TRBV7-9 and TRBJ2-7, is as follows: DTGVSQNPRHKITKRGQNVTFRCDPISEHNRLYWYRQTLGQGPEFLTYFQNEAQLEKSRLLSDRFSAERPKGSFSTLEIQRTEQGDSAMYLCAGSFAGNEQYFGPGTRLTVT.